This TCR beta chain emerged from a study of CD8+ T cells in alopecia areata. General study findings and limits: Normal-skin resident alphabeta T cells also appear among scalp sample sequences.

The germline V gene encodes CDR1 SGDLS and CDR2 YYNGEE. The length of the CDR3 is 16 residues. Trimming stripped 2 bases from V and 3 bases from J, with 18 bases between. In each case, RNA was isolated and then reverse transcribed into cDNA as the sequencing template. Profiled with immunoSEQ multiplex PCR; TCRdb holds only in-frame clones, not every one. The sample has over 200,000 clones; 50% to 70% are singletons. For this clone: The antigen is undetermined.

Sampling of alopecia areata patients yielded lesional scalp punch biopsies as well as peripheral blood. The material was CD4+ T cells sorted from blood, obtained at week 0. The chain recombines TRBV9 with TRBJ2-7, with D possibly TRBD1 on 6 matching bases. The sequence was obtained from a human donor with alopecia areata. CDR3 bases: TGTGCCAGCAGCGTGTCGATGGGGGCCAGAAACTACGAGCAGTACTTC. Residues: CASSVSMGARNYEQYF.